The 8 T cell receptor beta chains below were found in one sample sequenced in a study of T cells in Graves' hyperthyroidism and ophthalmopathy. Using RNA transcripts as the source, TCR beta CDR3 regions were amplified. RT-PCR in the first round (using the HTBI primer set) targeted the TCR CDR3. TCRdb reprocessed the multiplex PCR reads with MiXCR, giving one entry per CDR3 protein. In the table there are about 350,000 distinct CDR3 sequences, 17% of which are singletons. The sequenced sample consisted of blood. The receptors come from a woman in her twenties or thirties with Graves' hyperthyroidism that later progressed to Graves' ophthalmopathy.

This clonotype occurred many times. V is TRBV2 and J is TRBJ2-3, with 7 nucleotides matching TRBD2. The V gene's germline CDR1 is SNHLY and CDR2 FYNNEI. Germline trimming cut 4 bases from V and 4 bases from J; bases unmatched to any gene: 8. This CDR3 has 15 amino acids. The CDR3 sequence: CASSAQLASADTQYF. In DNA form, the CDR3 reads TGTGCCAGCAGTGCCCAACTAGCGTCGGCAGATACGCAGTATTTT.

This clonotype was detected many times. The chain links TRBV12-3 or TRBV12-4 to TRBJ1-1; the D gene is possibly TRBD1 (5 bases). V was shortened by 6 bases and J by 7 bases, with 12 bases between the two germline ends. The CDR3 totals 12 residues. This CDR3 reads CASRGRSGEAFF. The CDR3 DNA sequence: TGTGCCAGCAGGGGACGGTCGGGTGAAGCTTTCTTT.

This chain links TRBV7-9 with TRBJ2-7; 9 nucleotides align to TRBD2. With 5 bases clipped from V and 6 bases from J, the junction kept 8 bases outside the gene matches. This CDR3 contains 14 residues. Germline V CDR1 and CDR2: SEHNR, FQNEAQ (reference sequence). CDR3 loop: CASSPGLASSEQYF. For the CDR3, the DNA is TGTGCCAGCAGCCCGGGACTAGCATCGAGCGAGCAGTACTTC.

There are many counts of this clonotype. The chain combines TRBV20-1 with TRBJ2-7, with 13 bases aligning to TRBD2. The CDR3 has 16 amino acids. V was clipped by 1 base and J by 2 bases; unmatched bases: 5. Germline lookup yields CDR1 DFQATT and CDR2 SNEGSKA (reference sequence). CDR3 DNA sequence: TGCAGTGCTAGAGTTCCGACTAGCGGGGGGACCTACGAGCAGTACTTC. As protein: CSARVPTSGGTYEQYF.

This chain joins TRBV19 and TRBJ1-1; 7 bases map to TRBD1. CDR1 and CDR2 from the germline V gene are LNHDA and SQIVND (reference sequence). This CDR3 comprises 13 residues. The trim removed 6 bases at V and 3 bases at J, leaving 4 bases unmatched. In nucleotides, the CDR3 is TGTGCCAGTAGCGGGACAGCCTACACTGAAGCTTTCTTT. Its translation: CASSGTAYTEAFF.

This clonotype has a count of ten or more. The CDR3 protein is CASSFPGGDEQYF. CDR3 DNA: TGTGCCAGCAGTTTCCCCGGGGGCGACGAGCAGTACTTC. The chain is built from TRBV28 and TRBJ2-7; D may be TRBD1 or TRBD2 (6 bases each). The CDR3 runs to 13 residues. The V and J ends lost 3 bases and 5 bases respectively, with 11 bases between them. CDR1 is MDHEN, CDR2 SYDVKM, per germline.

This clonotype was seen more than once but under ten times. The rearrangement joins TRBV7-9 to TRBJ1-1; no clear D. CDR3 length equals 14 residues. Trimming took off 4 bases at V and 9 bases at J, with 18 bases between the two ends. Germline-derived CDR1 and CDR2 are SEHNR and FQNEAQ (reference sequence). The CDR3 nucleotides read TGTGCCAGCAGCTCCGGGATCTTCCGGATTAAAGCTTTCTTT. It is translated as CASSSGIFRIKAFF.

This clonotype has a count of ten or more. This chain links TRBV10-3 with TRBJ2-7; 9 bases align to TRBD1. The CDR3 contains 14 residues. J gave up 6 bases and V 3 bases, and 6 bases lay outside the gene matches. Germline V gene lookup returns CDR1 ENHRY and CDR2 SYGVKD. The CDR3 region is CAISEPDRGSEQYF. CDR3 sequence (DNA): TGTGCCATCAGTGAACCCGACAGGGGGAGCGAGCAGTACTTC.